These 10 T cell receptor beta chains were all obtained from the same sample, sequenced in a study of T cell repertoires in cytomegalovirus infection (dated by TCRdb to between 2017 and 2020). Their cognate antigens are unknown. The run used an Illumina HiSeq 1500. In-frame beta chains were kept once TCRdb had trimmed the public reads at Q25 with fastp and called clones with MiXCR. Merged by CDR3 protein, the rows form single entries marked with the most common genes and DNA. Across this sample there are 55,000 to 70,000 distinct CDR3 sequences, with 25% to 40% seen only once. The leading ten clones occupy about 73% of the sample. Sequenced: PBMCs, sequenced either directly or after in vitro stimulation (not recorded which). All receptors come from a human donor in good health (CMV status not recorded). Some clones in this sample may be carry-over from other donors' samples.

V is TRBV6-1 and J is TRBJ1-6; D gene unclear. Between the trimmed V and J ends, which lost 6 bases and 9 bases, there was a span of 9 bases. CDR1 and CDR2 (germline): MNHNS, SASEGT. The CDR3 is made up of 12 amino acids. In DNA, the CDR3 is TGTGCCAGCAGCTCCTTTGGTTCACCCCTCCACTTT. It codes for CASSSFGSPLHF.

V and J are TRBV20-1 and TRBJ1-1, with a weak D call TRBD1 (6 bases). Trimming removed 4 bases at V and 3 bases at J, with 15 bases between. Germline values: CDR1 DFQATT, CDR2 SNEGSKA (reference sequence). This CDR3 contains 14 residues. CDR3 region: CSANLQGGYTEAFF. The DNA for the CDR3 is TGCAGTGCTAACCTACAGGGAGGTTACACTGAAGCTTTCTTT.

The chain is built from TRBV20-1 and TRBJ2-1; a weak D match, TRBD2 (6 bases). V lost 2 bases to trimming and J lost 9 bases, with 17 bases between them. This CDR3 region has 14 residues. Germline lookup yields CDR1 DFQATT and CDR2 SNEGSKA (reference sequence). The CDR3 DNA follows: TGCAGTGCTAGACCCGGAGGGCCGTCGGTTGAGCAGTTCTTC. Its translation: CSARPGGPSVEQFF.

The gene calls are TRBV6-5 and TRBJ2-7; a weak D match, TRBD2 (5 bases). The CDR3 runs 15 residues. CDR1 is MNHEY, CDR2 SVGAGI, per germline. Trimming removed 0 bases from V and 6 bases from J, with 15 bases in between. The CDR3 coding sequence is TGTGCCAGCAGTTACTCGATCCTAGCAAGTTCCGAGCAGTACTTC. Residues: CASSYSILASSEQYF.

The chain couples TRBV18 to TRBJ1-3, with D maybe TRBD1 (6 bases). This CDR3 has 16 amino acids. The V and J ends lost 3 bases and 3 bases respectively, with 15 bases between them. Germline assignment: CDR1 KGHSH and CDR2 LQKENI. The CDR3 nucleotides read TGTGCCAGCTCACCGGCTTTACAGGGTTTTGGAAACACCATATATTTT. This sequence encodes CASSPALQGFGNTIYF.

This clonotype was counted ten times or more. The chain employs TRBV7-2 and TRBJ2-3, with 7 bases fitting TRBD2. CDR3 length: 15 residues. V trimming: 7 bases; J trimming: 0 bases; junction bases outside the gene matches: 7. The germline gives CDR1 SGHTA, CDR2 FQGNSA. The CDR3 here is CASTKSGTSTDTQYF. CDR3 nucleotides: TGTGCCAGCACCAAAAGCGGGACTAGCACAGATACGCAGTATTTT.

CDR3: CAISERDYEQYF. DNA of the CDR3: TGTGCCATCAGTGAAAGGGACTACGAGCAGTACTTC. The chain combines TRBV10-3 with TRBJ2-7, with no clear D. In germline, CDR1 is ENHRY, CDR2 SYGVKD. Trimming removed 3 bases at V and 3 bases at J, with 6 bases between. The CDR3 length is 12 residues.

In its sample, this clonotype was seen a few times. This chain uses TRBV6-2 or TRBV6-3 with TRBJ1-5; TRBD1 aligns across 9 bases. The ends lost 8 bases at V and 6 bases at J; junction bases unmatched: 8. Germline V gives CDR1 MNHEY, CDR2 SVGEGT. This CDR3 spans 14 amino acids. The CDR3 spells CASSPDRGTQPQHF. For the CDR3, the DNA is TGTGCCAGCTCCCCCGACAGGGGGACTCAGCCCCAGCATTTT.

This chain uses TRBV7-9 with TRBJ2-5; no clear D gene. Germline V CDR1 and CDR2: SEHNR, FQNEAQ (reference sequence). Trimming stripped 1 base from V and 2 bases from J, with 8 bases between. The CDR3 totals 14 residues. The CDR3 sequence is CASSLGTSQETQYF. CDR3 sequence (DNA): TGTGCCAGCAGCTTAGGGACCTCACAAGAGACCCAGTACTTC. Together with reference TRBV7-9 and TRBJ2-5, the CDR3 gives the full variable domain: DTGVSQNPRHKITKRGQNVTFRCDPISEHNRLYWYRQTLGQGPEFLTYFQNEAQLEKSRLLSDRFSAERPKGSFSTLEIQRTEQGDSAMYLCASSLGTSQETQYFGPGTRLLVL.

The chain has TRBV5-6 and TRBJ2-5; 9 bases map to TRBD1. Germline trimming cut 1 base from V and 4 bases from J; bases unmatched to any gene: 5. The length of the CDR3 is 15 residues. In germline, CDR1 is SGHDT, CDR2 YYEEEE. The CDR3 is CASSLRTGVRETQYF. The CDR3 nucleotides are TGTGCCAGCAGCTTGAGGACAGGGGTTAGAGAGACCCAGTACTTC.